The 8 T cell receptor beta chains below come from one sample, sequenced in a study of graft-versus-host responses after intestinal transplantation. The antigens of these receptors remain unknown. Here immunoSEQ multiplex PCR was the method, and the copy in TCRdb shows in-frame clones only, minus some. The repertoire holds 130,000 to 150,000 clones, with about 93% as singletons. The sequencing here drew on unstimulated CD4+ T cells sorted from spleen or lymph node cells, taken before intestinal transplant. Source of these receptors: a human donor who received an intestinal transplant.

The chain links TRBV7-9 to TRBJ2-2, with 7 positions matching TRBD1. CDR3 size: 15 residues. Trimming cost V 5 bases and J 9 bases; bases outside gene matches: 12. The germline V gene encodes CDR1 SEHNR and CDR2 FQNEAQ (reference sequence). As DNA, the CDR3 is TGTGCCAGCAGCCAAGACGGGACAGTAGGAAGGGAGCTGTTTTTT. Amino acids: CASSQDGTVGRELFF.

The CDR3 DNA follows: TGTGCCACCAGCAGAGATAGGGGCTACGAGCAGTACTTC. It encodes CATSRDRGYEQYF. V and J are TRBV15 and TRBJ2-7, with D perhaps matching TRBD1 (5 bases). The CDR3 runs 13 residues. V was cut by 0 bases and J by 3 bases, with 6 bases left in between. Germline V gives CDR1 LNHNV, CDR2 YYDKDF (reference sequence). Drawing the rest from reference TRBV15 and TRBJ2-7, the complete variable domain is DAMVIQNPRYQVTQFGKPVTLSCSQTLNHNVMYWYQQKSSQAPKLLFHYYDKDFNNEADTPDNFQSRRPNTSFCFLDIRSPGLGDTAMYLCATSRDRGYEQYFGPGTRLTVT.

The chain employs TRBV4-2 and TRBJ1-5, with D perhaps TRBD1 (6 bases). The CDR3 has 14 amino acids. V was shortened by 0 bases and J by 6 bases, with 9 bases between the two germline ends. CDR1 is LGHNA and CDR2 is YNFKEQ in the germline V gene. The CDR3 spells CASSQDSRGQPQHF. The DNA for the CDR3 is TGTGCCAGCAGCCAAGACTCCAGGGGTCAGCCCCAGCATTTT.

The gene calls are TRBV11-3 and TRBJ2-4; D may match TRBD1 or TRBD2 (6 bases each). This CDR3 spans 13 amino acids. Germline V gene data show CDR1 as SGHNT and CDR2 as YENEEA. Trimming removed 5 bases at V and 9 bases at J, with 14 bases between. The CDR3 protein is CASSPDRRAIQYF. The CDR3 nucleotides are TGTGCCAGCAGCCCTGACAGGAGGGCCATTCAGTACTTC.

The chain links TRBV19 to TRBJ2-7; TRBD2 is a possible D gene (6 bases). Germline V gene lookup returns CDR1 LNHDA and CDR2 SQIVND (reference sequence). The CDR3 covers 16 residues. Trimming pared 5 bases from V and 3 bases from J, leaving 20 bases between. CDR3 protein: CASSSTRKRAVYEQYF. CDR3 nucleotide sequence: TGTGCCAGTAGTTCCACCCGTAAGCGGGCTGTCTACGAGCAGTACTTC.

The chain links TRBV7-2 to TRBJ2-5, with D tentatively TRBD1 or TRBD2 (5 bases each). V was trimmed by 4 bases and J by 4 bases, leaving 13 bases between them. The length of the CDR3 is 14 residues. Germline values: CDR1 SGHTA, CDR2 FQGNSA. In DNA form, the CDR3 reads TGTGCCAGCAGCTCAGGGACGAGGAGAGAGACCCAGTACTTC. This gives the protein CASSSGTRRETQYF. The full variable domain, in which reference TRBV7-2 and TRBJ2-5 provide the parts outside the CDR3, is GAGVSQSPSNKVTEKGKDVELRCDPISGHTALYWYRQSLGQGLEFLIYFQGNSAPDKSGLPSDRFSAERTGGSVSTLTIQRTQQEDSAVYLCASSSGTRRETQYFGPGTRLLVL.

The chain combines TRBV10-1 with TRBJ2-3; the match to TRBD1 covers 7 bases. The germline V gene encodes CDR1 WNHNN and CDR2 SYGVQD (reference sequence). This CDR3 region has 12 residues. V lost 7 bases, J lost 15 bases, and 13 bases stayed unmatched. This CDR3 is CASTIIGQVTYF. The CDR3 region has the DNA TGCGCCAGCACAATTATTGGACAGGTTACATATTTT.

V and J are TRBV13 and TRBJ1-4; TRBD1 matches 11 bases. V lost 4 bases, J lost 6 bases, and 10 bases stayed unmatched. CDR1 is PRHDT and CDR2 is FYEKMQ in the germline V gene (reference sequence). This CDR3 is built from 17 residues. CDR3 nucleotides: TGTGCCAGCAGCTCACCGGGACAGGGGGGCGTAGATGAAAAACTGTTTTTT. It is translated as CASSSPGQGGVDEKLFF. Variable domain in full (rest from reference TRBV13 and TRBJ1-4): AAGVIQSPRHLIKEKRETATLKCYPIPRHDTVYWYQQGPGQDPQFLISFYEKMQSDKGSIPDRFSAQQFSDYHSELNMSSLELGDSALYFCASSSPGQGGVDEKLFFGSGTQLSVL.